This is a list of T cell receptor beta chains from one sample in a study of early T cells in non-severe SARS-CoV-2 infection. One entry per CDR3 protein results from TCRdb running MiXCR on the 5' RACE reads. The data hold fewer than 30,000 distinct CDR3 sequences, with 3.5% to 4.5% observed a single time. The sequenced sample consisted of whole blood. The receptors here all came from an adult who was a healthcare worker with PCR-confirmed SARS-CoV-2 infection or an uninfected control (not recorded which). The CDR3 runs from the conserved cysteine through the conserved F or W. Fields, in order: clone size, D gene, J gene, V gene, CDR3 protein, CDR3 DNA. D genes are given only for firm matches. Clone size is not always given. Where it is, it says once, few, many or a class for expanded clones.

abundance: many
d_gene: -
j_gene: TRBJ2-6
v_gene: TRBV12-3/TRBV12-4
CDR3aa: CATKLGGVSGANVLTF
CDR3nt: TGTGCCACCAAATTAGGTGGAGTATCTGGGGCCAACGTCCTGACTTTC

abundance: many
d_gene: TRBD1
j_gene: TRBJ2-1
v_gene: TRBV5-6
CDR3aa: CASSYRDRVNNEQFF
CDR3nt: TGTGCCAGCAGCTACCGGGACAGGGTAAACAATGAGCAGTTCTTC

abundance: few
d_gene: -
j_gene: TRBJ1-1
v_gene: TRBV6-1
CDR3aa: CASSESGRDTEAFF
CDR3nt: TGTGCCAGCAGTGAATCTGGCAGGGACACTGAAGCTTTCTTT

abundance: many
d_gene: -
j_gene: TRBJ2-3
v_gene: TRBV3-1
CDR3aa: CASSQRQQSTDTQYF
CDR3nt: TGTGCCAGCAGCCAGCGACAGCAAAGCACAGATACGCAGTATTTT

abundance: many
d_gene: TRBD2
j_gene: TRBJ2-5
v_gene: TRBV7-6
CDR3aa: CASSLGLAGNQETQYF
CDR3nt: TGTGCCAGCAGCTTGGGGCTAGCGGGAAATCAAGAGACCCAGTACTTC

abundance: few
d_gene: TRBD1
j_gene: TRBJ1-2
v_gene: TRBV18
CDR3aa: CASSPPDRADGYTF
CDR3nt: TGTGCCAGCTCACCACCGGACAGGGCAGATGGCTACACCTTC

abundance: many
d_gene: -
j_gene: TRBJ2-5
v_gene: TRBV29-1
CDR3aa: CSVVDTDQETQYF
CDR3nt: TGCAGCGTTGTGGACACCGACCAAGAGACCCAGTACTTC

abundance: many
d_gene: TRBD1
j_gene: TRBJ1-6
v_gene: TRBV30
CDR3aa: CAWSPTGWENSPLHF
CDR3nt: TGTGCCTGGAGCCCGACAGGGTGGGAAAATTCACCCCTCCACTTT

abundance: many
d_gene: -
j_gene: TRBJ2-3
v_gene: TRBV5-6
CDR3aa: CASSFGDLQTDTQYF
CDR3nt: TGTGCCAGCAGCTTCGGGGACTTACAGACAGATACGCAGTATTTT

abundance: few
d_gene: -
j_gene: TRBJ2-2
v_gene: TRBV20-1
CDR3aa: CSALRDTGELFF
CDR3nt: TGCAGTGCCTTAAGAGACACCGGGGAGCTGTTTTTT

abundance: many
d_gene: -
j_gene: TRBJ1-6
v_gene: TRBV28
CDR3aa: CASRVPAPNSPLHF
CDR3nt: TGTGCCAGCAGGGTACCGGCTCCCAATTCACCCCTCCACTTT

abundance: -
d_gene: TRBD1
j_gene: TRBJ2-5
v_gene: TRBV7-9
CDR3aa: CASSLGTAQETQYF
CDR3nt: TGTGCCAGCAGCCTGGGGACAGCTCAAGAGACCCAGTACTTC

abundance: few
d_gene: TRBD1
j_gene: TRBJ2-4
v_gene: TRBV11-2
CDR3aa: CASSTPRLGQGLYF
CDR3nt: TGTGCCAGCAGCACTCCCCGTTTGGGACAGGGTCTGTACTTC

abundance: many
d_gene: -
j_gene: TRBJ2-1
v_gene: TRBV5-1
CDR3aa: CASSLDEGRDEQFF
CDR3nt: TGCGCCAGCAGCTTGGATGAGGGGCGAGATGAGCAGTTCTTC

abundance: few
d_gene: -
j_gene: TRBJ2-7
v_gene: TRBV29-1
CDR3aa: CSVERDPPPYEQYF
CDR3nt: TGCAGCGTTGAAAGGGACCCTCCACCCTACGAGCAGTACTTC

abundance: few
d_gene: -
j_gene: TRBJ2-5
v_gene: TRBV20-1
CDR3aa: CSAEGTEGQETQYF
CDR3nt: TGCAGTGCTGAAGGGACTGAGGGCCAAGAGACCCAGTACTTC

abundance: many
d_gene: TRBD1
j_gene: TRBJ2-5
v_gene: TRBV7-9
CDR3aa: CASSPRTGTETQYF
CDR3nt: TGTGCCAGCAGCCCGCGGACAGGGACAGAGACCCAGTACTTC

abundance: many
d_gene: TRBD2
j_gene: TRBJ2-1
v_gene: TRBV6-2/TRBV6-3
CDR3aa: CASRPTFAGTSGAPQFF
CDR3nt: TGTGCCAGCAGACCTACCTTCGCCGGGACTAGCGGGGCGCCTCAGTTCTTC

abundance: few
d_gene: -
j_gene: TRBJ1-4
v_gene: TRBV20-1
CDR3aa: CSARGFGGGEKLFF
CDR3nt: TGCAGTGCTAGAGGGTTTGGGGGAGGTGAAAAACTGTTTTTT

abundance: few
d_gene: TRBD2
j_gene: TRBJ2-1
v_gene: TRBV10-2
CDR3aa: CASSRPSGGIEQFF
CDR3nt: TGCGCCAGCAGTCGTCCTAGCGGGGGAATTGAGCAGTTCTTC

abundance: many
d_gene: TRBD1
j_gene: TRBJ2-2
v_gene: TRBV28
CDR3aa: CASIGTGGKTGELFF
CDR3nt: TGTGCCAGCATTGGGACAGGGGGCAAAACCGGGGAGCTGTTTTTT

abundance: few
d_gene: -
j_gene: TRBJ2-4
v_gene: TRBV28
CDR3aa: CASAGAAVAKNIQYF
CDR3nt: TGTGCCAGCGCCGGAGCGGCAGTAGCCAAAAACATTCAGTACTTC

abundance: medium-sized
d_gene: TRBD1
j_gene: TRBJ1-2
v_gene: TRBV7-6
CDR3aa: CASSSSPGLGTGTHYGYTF
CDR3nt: TGTGCCAGCAGCTCCTCCCCCGGACTGGGGACAGGCACCCACTATGGCTACACCTTC

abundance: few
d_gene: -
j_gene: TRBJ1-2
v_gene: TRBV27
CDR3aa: CASSLSGGWSGYTF
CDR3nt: TGTGCCAGCAGTTTATCCGGGGGGTGGAGTGGCTACACCTTC

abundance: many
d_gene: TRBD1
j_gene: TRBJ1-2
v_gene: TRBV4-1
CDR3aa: CASSQVGTGGDYGYTF
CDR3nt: TGCGCCAGCAGCCAAGTAGGGACAGGGGGCGACTATGGCTACACCTTC

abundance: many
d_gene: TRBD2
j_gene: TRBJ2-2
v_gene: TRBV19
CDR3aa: CATQPGGGGNTGELFF
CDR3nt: TGTGCCACCCAGCCGGGTGGCGGGGGGAACACCGGGGAGCTGTTTTTT

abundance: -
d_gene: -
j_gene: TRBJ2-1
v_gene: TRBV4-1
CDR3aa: CASSLADEQFF
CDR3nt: TGCGCCAGCAGCCTAGCAGATGAGCAGTTCTTC

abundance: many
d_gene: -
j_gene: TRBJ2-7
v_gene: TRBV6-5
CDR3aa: CASSSLQDFSHEQYF
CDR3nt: TGTGCCAGCAGTTCCTTACAAGATTTTTCCCACGAGCAGTACTTC

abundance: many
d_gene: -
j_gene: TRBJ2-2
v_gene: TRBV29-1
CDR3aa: CSVDEGKGTGELFF
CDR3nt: TGCAGCGTTGACGAGGGAAAGGGGACCGGGGAGCTGTTTTTT